This TCR beta chain stems from a study of sequential checkpoint blockade in melanoma. As for the study in general: First-line arms were nivolumab then ipilimumab, or the reverse, randomized 1:1.

Repertoires were generated with immunoSEQ multiplex PCR, while TCRdb's copy carries only in-frame clones and drops some. This sample has around 20,000 clones, with around 75% found just once. Indicated treatment: randomized to nivolumab then ipilimumab (arm A) or the reverse (arm B). None of the patients previously received DNA-damaging chemotherapy. PBMC sorting kept live CD3+CD8+ cells without CD19 or CD56. The CDR3 runs to 15 residues. Germline-derived CDR1 and CDR2 are SGHAT and FQNNGV. After removal of 5 bases from V and 1 base from J, the junction contained 8 bases not matched to a gene. The specimen was CD8+ T cells sorted from blood (inferred from file names), collected from a patient given nivolumab and ipilimumab in sequence. The receptor's source is a human donor with melanoma. The rearrangement links TRBV11-2 to TRBJ2-7; the match to TRBD2 covers 7 bases. The CDR3, as DNA: TGTGCCAGCAGCCTTGGGGGGGGTTATTCCTACGAGCAGTACTTC. Translating it yields CASSLGGGYSYEQYF. The entire variable domain, with the rest obtained from reference TRBV11-2 and TRBJ2-7, is as follows: EAGVAQSPRYKIIEKRQSVAFWCNPISGHATLYWYQQILGQGPKLLIQFQNNGVVDDSQLPKDRFSAERLKGVDSTLKIQPAKLEDSAVYLCASSLGGGYSYEQYFGPGTRLTVT.